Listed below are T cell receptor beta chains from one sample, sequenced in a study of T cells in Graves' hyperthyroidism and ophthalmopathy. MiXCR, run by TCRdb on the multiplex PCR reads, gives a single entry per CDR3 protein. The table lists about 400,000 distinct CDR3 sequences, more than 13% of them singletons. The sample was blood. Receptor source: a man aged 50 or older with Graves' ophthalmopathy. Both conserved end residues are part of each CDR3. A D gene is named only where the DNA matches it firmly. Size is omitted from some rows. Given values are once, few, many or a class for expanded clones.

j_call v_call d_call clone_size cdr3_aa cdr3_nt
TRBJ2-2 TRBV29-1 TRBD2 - CSVRSSGENTGELCF TGCAGCGTTCGGTCTAGCGGGGAGAACACCGGGGAGCTGTGTTTT
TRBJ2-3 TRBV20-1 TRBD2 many CSASLAGVTDTQYF TGCAGTGCTAGTCTAGCGGGGGTCACAGATACGCAGTATTTT
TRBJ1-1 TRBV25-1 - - CASSENRPNTEAFF TGTGCCAGCAGTGAAAACAGACCTAACACTGAAGCTTTCTTT
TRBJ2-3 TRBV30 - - CAWSVMGAGTDTQYF TGTGCCTGGAGTGTAATGGGGGCTGGGACAGATACGCAGTATTTT
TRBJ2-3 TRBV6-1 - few CASSKKGTDTQYF TGTGCCAGCAGTAAGAAGGGCACAGATACGCAGTATTTT
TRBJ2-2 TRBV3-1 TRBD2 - CASSQRAGATGELFF TGTGCCAGCAGCCAAAGAGCGGGGGCCACCGGGGAGCTGTTTTTT
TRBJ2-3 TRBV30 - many CAWSGNDDTQYF TGTGCCTGGAGTGGGAACGACGATACGCAGTATTTT
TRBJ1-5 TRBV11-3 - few CASSFGSGYGNQPQHF TGTGCCAGCAGCTTCGGAAGTGGGTATGGCAATCAGCCCCAGCATTTT
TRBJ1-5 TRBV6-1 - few CASSFGLHQPQHF TGTGCCAGCTCTTTCGGGTTGCATCAGCCCCAGCATTTT
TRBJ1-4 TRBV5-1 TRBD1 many CASSDPTGGATNEKLFF TGCGCCAGCAGCGATCCGACAGGGGGTGCAACTAATGAAAAACTGTTTTTT
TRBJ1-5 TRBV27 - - CASSLGFGGFQPQHF TGTGCCAGCAGTTTGGGTTTTGGGGGTTTTCAGCCCCAGCATTTT
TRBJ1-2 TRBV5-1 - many CASSLVGGGDYGYTF TGCGCCAGCAGCTTGGTCGGGGGAGGCGACTATGGCTACACCTTC
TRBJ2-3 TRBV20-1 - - CSATQFRRESTDTQYF TGCAGTGCTACCCAGTTCAGGCGGGAAAGCACAGATACGCAGTATTTT
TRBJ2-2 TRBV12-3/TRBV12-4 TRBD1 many CASSLLGQDTGELFF TGTGCCAGCAGCCTACTGGGACAGGACACCGGGGAGCTGTTTTTT
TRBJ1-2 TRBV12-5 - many CASGSQGVHNYGYTF TGTGCTAGTGGCTCTCAAGGGGTACATAACTATGGCTACACCTTC
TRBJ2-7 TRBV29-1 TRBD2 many CSVGGSRGIAGGEQYF TGCAGCGTAGGCGGAAGCAGGGGTATAGCGGGAGGCGAGCAGTACTTC
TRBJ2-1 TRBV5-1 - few CASSLGGGEGNEQFF TGCGCCAGCAGCTTGGGAGGGGGAGAGGGCAATGAGCAGTTCTTC
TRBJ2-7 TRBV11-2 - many CASSLRAFRGQSSYEQYF TGTGCCAGCAGCTTAAGGGCGTTCCGAGGACAGAGCTCCTACGAGCAGTACTTC
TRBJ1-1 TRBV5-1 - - CASSLEQPNTEAFF TGCGCCAGCAGCTTGGAACAACCGAACACTGAAGCTTTCTTT
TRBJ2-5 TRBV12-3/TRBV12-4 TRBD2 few CASSLGGGPLETQYF TGTGCCAGCAGTTTGGGGGGAGGGCCTTTGGAGACCCAGTACTTC
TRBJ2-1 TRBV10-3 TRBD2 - CAIGTGGQRGQFF TGTGCCATCGGGACGGGAGGGCAAAGGGGGCAGTTCTTC
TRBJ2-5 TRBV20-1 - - CSGSGTTLYQETQYF TGCAGTGGATCCGGGACAACGTTGTACCAAGAGACCCAGTACTTC
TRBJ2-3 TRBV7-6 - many CASSLFGAGTDTQYF TGTGCCAGCAGCTTATTTGGCGCGGGAACAGATACGCAGTATTTT
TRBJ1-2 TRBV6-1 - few CASSEEDLGLDYGYTF TGTGCCAGCAGTGAAGAGGACCTCGGGCTTGACTATGGCTACACCTTC
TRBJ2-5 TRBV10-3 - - CATGPNQETQYF TGTGCCACCGGACCCAACCAAGAGACCCAGTACTTC